This T cell receptor beta chain was identified during a study of neurological immune-mediated disorders. Study-level information: Relapsing-remitting disease was seen in most of the 34 multiple sclerosis patients, and secondary progressive disease was seen in 3.

The authors produced cDNA by 5'RACE using 10-nucleotide random UMIs. Using its own MiXCR run on the 5' RACE reads, TCRdb lists one record per CDR3 protein. Of tens of thousands of distinct CDR3 sequences in the sample, around 3.7% were seen once. Study-level results: The greatest TCR clonal expansion appeared in HTLV-1-associated myelopathy and the smallest, falling below healthy controls, in multiple sclerosis. When repertoires were grouped phylogenetically, those of 18 of 34 multiple sclerosis patients fell into one related-CDR3 cluster, a possible signature.

This clonotype was found many times. Antigen unknown. Germline CDR1 and CDR2: SGHDT and YYEEEE. This CDR3 is 12 amino acids long. Trimming cost V 4 bases and J 2 bases, with 4 bases left between them. Sequenced sample: PBMCs. V gene TRBV5-6 combines with J gene TRBJ2-1, with D unclear. The receptor was derived from a middle-aged man with multiple sclerosis. The CDR3 loop is CASSRAYNEQFF. In nucleotides, the CDR3 is TGTGCCAGCAGCCGGGCCTACAATGAGCAGTTCTTC.